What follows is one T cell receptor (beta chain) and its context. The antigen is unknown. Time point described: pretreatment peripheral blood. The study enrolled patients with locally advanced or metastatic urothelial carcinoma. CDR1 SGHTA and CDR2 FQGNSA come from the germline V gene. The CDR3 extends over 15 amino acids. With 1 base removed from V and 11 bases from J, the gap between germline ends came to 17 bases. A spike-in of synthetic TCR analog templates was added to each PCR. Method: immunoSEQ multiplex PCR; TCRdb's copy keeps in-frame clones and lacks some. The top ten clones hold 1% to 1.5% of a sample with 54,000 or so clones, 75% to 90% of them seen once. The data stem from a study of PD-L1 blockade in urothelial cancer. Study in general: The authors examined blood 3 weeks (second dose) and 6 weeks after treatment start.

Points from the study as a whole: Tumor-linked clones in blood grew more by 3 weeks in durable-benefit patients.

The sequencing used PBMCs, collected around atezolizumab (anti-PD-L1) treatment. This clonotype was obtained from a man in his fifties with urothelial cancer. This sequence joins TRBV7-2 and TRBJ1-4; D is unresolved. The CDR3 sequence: CASSLGVEGSGKLFF. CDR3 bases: TGTGCCAGCAGCTTAGGGGTTGAGGGATCGGGGAAACTGTTTTTT.